This T cell receptor beta chain was observed in a study of blood T cells in healthy people across ages. The germline V gene has CDR1 DFQATT and CDR2 SNEGSKA (reference sequence). V was clipped by 7 bases and J by 0 bases; unmatched bases: 20. The CDR3 loop spans 18 amino acids. As to this clonotype: With a much larger clone just one base away, this may be a read error.

Combining a sample-barcoded 5' primer with a J-beta primer mix, a second PCR ran for 7 to 11 cycles. MiXCR, applied by TCRdb to the 5' RACE reads, yields one record per CDR3 protein. The table shows some 1.5 million distinct CDR3 sequences, with 28% occurring only once. Sequencing was carried out using blood. This sequence was found in a woman in her twenties or thirties in good health. This chain uses TRBV20-1 with TRBJ2-5; 7 bases match TRBD2. This CDR3 is CSVSGTGLGGLHQETQYF. The CDR3 nucleotides are TGCAGTGTTAGCGGTACGGGTCTGGGAGGGCTTCACCAAGAGACCCAGTACTTC.